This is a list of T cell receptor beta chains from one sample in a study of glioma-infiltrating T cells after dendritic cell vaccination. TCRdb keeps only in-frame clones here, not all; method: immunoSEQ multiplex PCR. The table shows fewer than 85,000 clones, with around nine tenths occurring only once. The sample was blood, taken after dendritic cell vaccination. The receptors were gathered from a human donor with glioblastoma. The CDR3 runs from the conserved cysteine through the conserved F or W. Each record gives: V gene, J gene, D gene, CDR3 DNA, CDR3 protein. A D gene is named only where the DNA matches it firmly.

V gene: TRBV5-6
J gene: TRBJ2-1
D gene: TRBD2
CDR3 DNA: TGTGCCAGCAGCGTGCCTAGCGGGTGGGGAAATGAGCAGTTCTTC
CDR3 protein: CASSVPSGWGNEQFF

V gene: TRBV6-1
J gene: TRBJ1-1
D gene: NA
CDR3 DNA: TGTGCCAGCAGTGAAGACAGGGTGAACACTGAAGCTTTCTTT
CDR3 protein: CASSEDRVNTEAFF

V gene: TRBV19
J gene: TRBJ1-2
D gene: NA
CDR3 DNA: TGTGCCAGTAGCCCCCTCCGGGACTATGGCTACACCTTC
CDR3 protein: CASSPLRDYGYTF

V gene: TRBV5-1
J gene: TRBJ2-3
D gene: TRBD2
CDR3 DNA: TGCGCCAGCAGCTTGACTAGCGGGGGTAGCACAGATACGCAGTATTTT
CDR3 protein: CASSLTSGGSTDTQYF

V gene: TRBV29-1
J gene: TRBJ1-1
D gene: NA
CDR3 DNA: TGCAGCGTAGCCGGGACAAAAGAACTGAACACTGAAGCTTTCTTT
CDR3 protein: CSVAGTKELNTEAFF

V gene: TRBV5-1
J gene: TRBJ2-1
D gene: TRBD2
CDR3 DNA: TGCGCCAGCAGCTCCTTTTCTGCGGGAGAGTACAATGAGCAGTTCTTC
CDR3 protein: CASSSFSAGEYNEQFF

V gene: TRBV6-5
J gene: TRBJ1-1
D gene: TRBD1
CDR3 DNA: TGTGCCAGCAGTCTCAGGGGGCCCCTGAACACTGAAGCTTTCTTT
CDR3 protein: CASSLRGPLNTEAFF

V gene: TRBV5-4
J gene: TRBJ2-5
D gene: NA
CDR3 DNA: TGTGCCAGCAGCTTTTTAGAAGAGACCCAGTACTTC
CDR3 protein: CASSFLEETQYF

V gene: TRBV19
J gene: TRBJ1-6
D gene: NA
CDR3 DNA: TGTGCCAGTAGGGACAGCTCCTATAATTCACCCCTCCACTTT
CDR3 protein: CASRDSSYNSPLHF

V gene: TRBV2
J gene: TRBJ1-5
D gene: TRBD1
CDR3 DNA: TGTGCCAGCATCTCGAGTAGGACAGGTTATGTTGTTGGAAATCAGCCCCAGCATTTT
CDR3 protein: CASISSRTGYVVGNQPQHF

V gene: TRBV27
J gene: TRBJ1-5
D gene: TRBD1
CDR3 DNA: TGTGCCAGCAGTTCTGGGACAGGGTTGGATCAGCCCCAGCATTTT
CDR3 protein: CASSSGTGLDQPQHF

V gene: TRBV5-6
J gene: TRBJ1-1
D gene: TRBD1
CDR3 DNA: TGTGCCAGCAGTCAAGACAGGGGTAAAGCTTTCTTT
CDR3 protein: CASSQDRGKAFF

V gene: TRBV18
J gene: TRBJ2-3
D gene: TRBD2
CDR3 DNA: TGTGCCAGTGCGGGGGAGTCGGGAGATACGCAGTATTTT
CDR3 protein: CASAGESGDTQYF

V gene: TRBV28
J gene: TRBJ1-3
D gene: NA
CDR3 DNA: TGTGCCAGCAGTTCCGACAGGTCGCTGGGGGGAAACACCATATATTTT
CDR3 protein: CASSSDRSLGGNTIYF

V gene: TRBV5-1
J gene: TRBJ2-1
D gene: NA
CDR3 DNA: TGCGCCAGCAGCCACTCCGGGACAAACGATGAGCAGTTCTTC
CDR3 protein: CASSHSGTNDEQFF

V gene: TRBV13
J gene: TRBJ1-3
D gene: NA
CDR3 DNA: TGTGCCAGCAGCTTAAATAGCCGACGGGGAAACACCATATATTTT
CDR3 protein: CASSLNSRRGNTIYF

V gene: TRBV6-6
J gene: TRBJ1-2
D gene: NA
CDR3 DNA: TGTGCCAGCAGTCCTGACAAGATCTATGGCTACACCTTC
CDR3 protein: CASSPDKIYGYTF

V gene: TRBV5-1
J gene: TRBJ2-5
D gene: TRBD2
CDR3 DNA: TGCGCCAGCAGCTTGCGGACGGGGGGGCAAGAGACCCAGTACTTC
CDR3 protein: CASSLRTGGQETQYF

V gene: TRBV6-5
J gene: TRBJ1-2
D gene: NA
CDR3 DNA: TGTGCCAGCAGTTACTCCGACAGCCCAAATGGCTACACCTTC
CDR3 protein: CASSYSDSPNGYTF

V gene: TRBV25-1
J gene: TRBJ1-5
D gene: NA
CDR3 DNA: TGTGCCAGCAGTGATAACCGGGGGAGCAATCAGCCCCAGCATTTT
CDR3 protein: CASSDNRGSNQPQHF

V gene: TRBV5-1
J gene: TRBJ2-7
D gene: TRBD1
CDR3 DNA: TGCGCCAGCAGCCCGGGGACAGGGGGGTACGAGCAGTACTTC
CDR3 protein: CASSPGTGGYEQYF

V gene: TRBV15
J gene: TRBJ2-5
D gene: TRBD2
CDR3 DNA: TGTGCCACCAGCAGAGCCCCGGGACTAGCGGGAGAGACCCAGTACTTC
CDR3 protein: CATSRAPGLAGETQYF

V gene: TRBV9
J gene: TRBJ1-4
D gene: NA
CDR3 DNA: TGTGCCAGCAGCCCGACAGGACTTAATGAAAAACTGTTTTTT
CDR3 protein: CASSPTGLNEKLFF

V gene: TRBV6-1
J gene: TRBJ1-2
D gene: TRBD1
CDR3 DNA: TGTGCCAGCAGTGAACCCTGGACAGGGAGAGAAGGCTACACCTTC
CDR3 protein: CASSEPWTGREGYTF